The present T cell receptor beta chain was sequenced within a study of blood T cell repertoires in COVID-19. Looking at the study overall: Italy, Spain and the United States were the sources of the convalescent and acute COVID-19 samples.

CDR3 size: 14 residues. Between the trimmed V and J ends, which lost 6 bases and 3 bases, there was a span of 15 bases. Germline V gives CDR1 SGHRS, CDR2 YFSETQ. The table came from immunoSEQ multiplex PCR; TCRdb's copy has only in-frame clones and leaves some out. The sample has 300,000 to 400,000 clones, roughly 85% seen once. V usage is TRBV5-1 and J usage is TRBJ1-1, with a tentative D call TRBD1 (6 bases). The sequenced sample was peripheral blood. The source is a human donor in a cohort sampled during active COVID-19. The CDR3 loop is CASTNGEGDTEAFF. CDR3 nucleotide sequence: TGCGCCAGCACCAACGGTGAGGGGGACACTGAAGCTTTCTTT.